The T cell receptor (beta chain) under discussion was sequenced for a study of radiation and T cells in renal cell carcinoma. Notes on the study in general: Top tumor clonotypes rose in blood 2 weeks post-radiation, then contracted.

Sequencing was performed with immunoSEQ multiplex PCR; in TCRdb, only in-frame clones are kept and a portion is missing. The sample records more than 95,000 clones, about 81% being singletons. Specified time point: blood 2 weeks post-SBRT. Noted treatment: 15 Gy SBRT to primary tumor, nephrectomy 4 weeks later. The V gene end was trimmed by 4 bases and the J gene end by 6 bases; junction bases not matched to a gene: 5. Germline V lookup: CDR1 MNHNS, CDR2 SASEGT. The CDR3 totals 15 residues. This clone occurred once. Its matching antigen is unknown. The material was blood, obtained from a patient whose treatment included radiotherapy and nephrectomy. The sequence derives from a man in his fifties with renal cell carcinoma. The chain has TRBV6-1 and TRBJ2-1, with 11 bases fitting TRBD2. The CDR3 protein is CASSGASGGFNEQFF. As DNA, the CDR3 is TGTGCCAGCAGTGGGGCTAGCGGGGGGTTCAATGAGCAGTTCTTC.